A single sample is the source of the 16 T cell receptor beta chains below, sequenced in a study of shared clonotypes between healthy human individuals. Naive CD8 populations comprised CD45RO-negative cells positively selected for CCR7, excluding terminally differentiated effector memory CD45RA+ cells. The method was immunoSEQ multiplex PCR; TCRdb's version includes in-frame clones alone and lacks a portion of them. The sample has over 2 million clones, over 85% seen once. What was sequenced was naive CD8+ T cells sorted from blood. These receptors were obtained from a man aged 18-30 years in good health.

The J gene is TRBJ1-2, the V gene TRBV6-1; no firm D call. The CDR3 has 16 amino acids. Trimming removed 1 base at V and 6 bases at J, with 18 bases between. Germline V gives CDR1 MNHNS, CDR2 SASEGT. The CDR3 nucleotides read TGTGCCAGCAGTGAAGACATGGACCAGGTGGGGAATGGCTACACCTTC. As protein: CASSEDMDQVGNGYTF.

The chain carries TRBV2 and TRBJ2-1, with D maybe TRBD2 (5 bases). The CDR3 totals 15 residues. Germline CDR1 and CDR2: SNHLY and FYNNEI. V gave up 1 base and J gave up 9 bases, with 16 bases separating them. DNA for the CDR3: TGTGCCAGCAGTGAAGAGTGGGAGTTGGTTGTTGAGCAGTTCTTC. Translated, it gives CASSEEWELVVEQFF.

This CDR3 is CASSLGIHNSPLHF. In DNA form, the CDR3 reads TGTGCCAGCAGTTTGGGGATACATAATTCACCCCTCCACTTT. V is TRBV27 and J is TRBJ1-6, with unresolved D. The germline V gene encodes CDR1 MNHEY and CDR2 SMNVEV (reference sequence). V dropped 3 bases and J dropped 5 bases, with 8 bases sitting between them. There are 14 residues in the CDR3.

This clone was counted a single time. V usage is TRBV19 and J usage is TRBJ1-2, with a possible D match to TRBD1 (5 bases). Trimming stripped 6 bases from V and 6 bases from J, with 20 bases between. The CDR3 is made up of 15 amino acids. Germline values: CDR1 LNHDA, CDR2 SQIVND (reference sequence). CDR3 residues: CASSDSREEDHGYTF. Here the CDR3 DNA reads TGTGCCAGTAGCGACAGCAGGGAAGAAGATCATGGCTACACCTTC. Filled out from reference TRBV19 and TRBJ1-2, the complete variable domain reads DGGITQSPKYLFRKEGQNVTLSCEQNLNHDAMYWYRQDPGQGLRLIYYSQIVNDFQKGDIAEGYSVSREKKESFPLTVTSAQKNPTAFYLCASSDSREEDHGYTFGSGTRLTVV.

The rearrangement joins TRBV5-4 to TRBJ2-3; TRBD2 might be the D (5 bases). CDR1 SGHNT and CDR2 YYREEE come from the germline V gene (reference sequence). Trimming cost V 4 bases and J 3 bases, with 12 bases left between them. This CDR3 comprises 14 residues. CDR3 in DNA: TGTGCCAGCAGCCACGGATCGGGGACAGATACGCAGTATTTT. Amino acid sequence: CASSHGSGTDTQYF. Complete variable domain (other parts from reference TRBV5-4 and TRBJ2-3): ETGVTQSPTHLIKTRGQQVTLRCSSQSGHNTVSWYQQALGQGPQFIFQYYREEENGRGNFPPRFSGLQFPNYSSELNVNALELDDSALYLCASSHGSGTDTQYFGPGTRLTVL.

The count of this clone is one. This rearrangement joins TRBV11-2 to TRBJ1-2; perhaps TRBD1 as D (6 bases). CDR1 SGHAT and CDR2 FQNNGV come from the germline V gene. Trimming removed 3 bases from V and 2 bases from J, with 13 bases in between. The CDR3 has 15 amino acids. CDR3 amino acids: CASSLEQGRNYGYTF. CDR3 DNA sequence: TGTGCCAGCAGCTTGGAACAGGGACGGAACTATGGCTACACCTTC.

V is TRBV2 and J is TRBJ2-1; 7 bases fit TRBD1. Per germline, CDR1 SNHLY and CDR2 FYNNEI. The length of the CDR3 is 15 residues. Trimming removed 6 bases from V and 1 base from J; junction bases left unmatched: 6. The CDR3 reads CASRWQGESYNEQFF. CDR3 nucleotide sequence: TGTGCCAGCAGGTGGCAGGGGGAGTCCTACAATGAGCAGTTCTTC. Full variable domain (missing parts from reference TRBV2 and TRBJ2-1): EPEVTQTPSHQVTQMGQEVILRCVPISNHLYFYWYRQILGQKVEFLVSFYNNEISEKSEIFDDQFSVERPDGSNFTLKIRSTKLEDSAMYFCASRWQGESYNEQFFGPGTRLTVL.

This clone has just one count. The rearrangement uses TRBV7-9 and TRBJ2-2; 7 bases agree with TRBD1. The CDR3 contains 15 residues. Per the germline V gene, CDR1 is SEHNR and CDR2 is FQNEAQ (reference sequence). J gave up 7 bases and V 3 bases, and 8 bases lay outside the gene matches. The CDR3 bases are TGTGCCAGCAGCTTCTTCCAGGGGGAAATCGGGGAGCTGTTTTTT. Protein sequence: CASSFFQGEIGELFF.

The CDR3 here is CASSLPQGESTYEQYF. The CDR3 nucleotides are TGTGCCAGCAGCTTACCACAGGGGGAAAGTACCTACGAGCAGTACTTC. The genes are TRBV7-9 and TRBJ2-7, with 8 bases fitting TRBD1. Germline V gene lookup returns CDR1 SEHNR and CDR2 FQNEAQ (reference sequence). The ends lost 2 bases at V and 2 bases at J; junction bases unmatched: 8. The length of the CDR3 is 16 residues.

This chain connects TRBV2 to TRBJ2-5, with 8 bases that match TRBD1. Germline values: CDR1 SNHLY, CDR2 FYNNEI. The V and J ends lost 8 bases and 5 bases, in that order; junction bases with no gene match: 4. This CDR3 is built from 12 residues. CDR3 amino acids: CASLDRVETQYF. In nucleotides, the CDR3 is TGTGCCAGCCTGGACAGGGTGGAGACCCAGTACTTC.

The rearrangement links TRBV7-9 to TRBJ2-3, with unresolved D. V shed 5 bases and J shed 6 bases, with 18 bases lying between them. Germline V gene lookup returns CDR1 SEHNR and CDR2 FQNEAQ (reference sequence). The CDR3 length is 15 residues. CDR3 region: CASSRRTELRDTQYF. The DNA for the CDR3 is TGTGCCAGCAGCAGAAGGACGGAACTTCGGGATACGCAGTATTTT.

This clone was detected only once. The chain is built from TRBV6-1 and TRBJ1-2; D perhaps matches TRBD1 (6 bases). Trimming pared 10 bases from V and 7 bases from J, leaving 16 bases between. Germline V CDR1 and CDR2: MNHNS, SASEGT. CDR3 length equals 12 residues. The DNA for the CDR3 is TGTGCCACCGACACAGGGTCAAGTGGCTACACCTTC. Its translation is CATDTGSSGYTF.

This clone was recorded once. Other DNA sequences in this specimen translate into the identical CDR3. V usage is TRBV19 and J usage is TRBJ1-5; 9 nucleotides agree with TRBD1. Germline CDR1 LNHDA, CDR2 SQIVND (reference sequence). The CDR3 covers 14 residues. V lost 1 base and J lost 7; bases outside the gene matches: 2. This chain's CDR3 is CASSIGTGDQPQHF. CDR3 sequence (DNA): TGTGCCAGTAGTATAGGGACAGGGGACCAGCCCCAGCATTTT.

V usage is TRBV28 and J usage is TRBJ2-7, with 8 bases fitting TRBD1. The germline V gene has CDR1 MDHEN and CDR2 SYDVKM. V lost 3 bases, J lost 5 bases, and 9 bases stayed unmatched. The CDR3 totals 15 residues. The CDR3 loop is CASSFEEATGDEQYF. The CDR3 coding sequence is TGTGCCAGCAGTTTCGAGGAAGCGACAGGGGACGAGCAGTACTTC. The complete variable domain, with remaining parts taken from reference TRBV28 and TRBJ2-7, reads DVKVTQSSRYLVKRTGEKVFLECVQDMDHENMFWYRQDPGLGLRLIYFSYDVKMKEKGDIPEGYSVSREKKERFSLILESASTNQTSMYLCASSFEEATGDEQYFGPGTRLTVT.

V usage is TRBV6-5 and J usage is TRBJ2-7; tentative D call: TRBD2 (6 bases). The CDR3 length is 13 residues. Trimming shortened V by 4 bases and J by 2 bases, and 9 bases separated the two germline ends. In germline, CDR1 is MNHEY, CDR2 SVGAGI. CDR3 DNA: TGTGCCAGCAGTTTCCGGGAGACCTACGAGCAGTACTTC. Amino acid sequence: CASSFRETYEQYF.

The chain recombines TRBV4-3 with TRBJ2-1; TRBD2 aligns across 7 bases. V lost 1 base to trimming and J lost 3 bases; unmatched junction nucleotides: 6. Germline V gene sequence: CDR1 LGHNA, CDR2 YSLEER. The CDR3 loop spans 16 amino acids. The CDR3 DNA sequence: TGCGCCAGCAGCCAAGGAGGTGCGGGGGACTACAATGAGCAGTTCTTC. It is translated as CASSQGGAGDYNEQFF.